The rows below give T cell receptor beta chains drawn from one sample of a study of blood T cell repertoires in COVID-19. The data were produced by immunoSEQ multiplex PCR, yet TCRdb's version contains in-frame clones alone and is incomplete. The table has around 300,000 clones, nearly 90% seen once. The sequenced material came from peripheral blood. Source of these receptors: a woman between 40 and 55 years old with COVID-19, enrolled during active disease. CDR3s include the opening cysteine and the closing phenylalanine or tryptophan. The D gene is left open where the match is weak. Clone size, where shown, is once, few, many, or a class for clones that have expanded.

abundance: -
v_gene: TRBV7-2
d_gene: -
j_gene: TRBJ2-7
CDR3aa: CASSYTGDPNYEQYF
CDR3nt: TGTGCCAGCAGCTACACAGGCGACCCTAACTACGAGCAGTACTTC

abundance: -
v_gene: TRBV4-3
d_gene: -
j_gene: TRBJ1-2
CDR3aa: CASSQDSHGYGYTF
CDR3nt: TGCGCCAGCAGCCAGGACAGTCATGGGTATGGCTACACCTTC

abundance: -
v_gene: TRBV6-6
d_gene: -
j_gene: TRBJ1-2
CDR3aa: CASTTDGILTNYGYTF
CDR3nt: TGTGCCAGCACCACGGACGGGATTCTTACTAACTATGGCTACACCTTC

abundance: few
v_gene: TRBV5-8
d_gene: TRBD2
j_gene: TRBJ2-3
CDR3aa: CASSLGRGGTDTQYF
CDR3nt: TGTGCCAGCAGCTTAGGGAGGGGCGGCACAGATACGCAGTATTTT

abundance: -
v_gene: TRBV19
d_gene: TRBD1
j_gene: TRBJ1-6
CDR3aa: CASSEGTGYNSPLHF
CDR3nt: TGTGCCAGTAGTGAAGGGACAGGCTATAATTCACCCCTCCACTTT

abundance: -
v_gene: TRBV2
d_gene: -
j_gene: TRBJ1-1
CDR3aa: CASSVQGWHTEAFF
CDR3nt: TGTGCCAGCAGTGTCCAGGGGTGGCACACTGAAGCTTTCTTT

abundance: -
v_gene: TRBV5-1
d_gene: TRBD1
j_gene: TRBJ2-2
CDR3aa: CASRAGTVNTGELFF
CDR3nt: TGCGCCAGCAGGGCCGGGACAGTGAACACCGGGGAGCTGTTTTTT

abundance: -
v_gene: TRBV21-1
d_gene: -
j_gene: TRBJ2-7
CDR3aa: CASSKGDRGYEQYF
CDR3nt: TGTGCCAGCAGCAAAGGGGACAGGGGTTACGAGCAGTACTTC

abundance: -
v_gene: TRBV5-6
d_gene: -
j_gene: TRBJ1-1
CDR3aa: CASSYAGRRNTEAFF
CDR3nt: TGTGCCAGCAGCTACGCAGGGAGGAGGAACACTGAAGCTTTCTTT

abundance: -
v_gene: TRBV19
d_gene: -
j_gene: TRBJ1-5
CDR3aa: CASSSQDRSNQPQHF
CDR3nt: TGTGCCAGTAGTAGCCAGGACAGAAGTAATCAGCCCCAGCATTTT

abundance: -
v_gene: TRBV27
d_gene: -
j_gene: TRBJ2-2
CDR3aa: CASSPTDYTGELFF
CDR3nt: TGTGCCAGCAGTCCGACGGACTACACCGGGGAGCTGTTTTTT

abundance: -
v_gene: TRBV6-6
d_gene: TRBD1
j_gene: TRBJ2-2
CDR3aa: CASSSTGGPGELFF
CDR3nt: TGTGCCAGCAGTTCGACAGGGGGCCCCGGGGAGCTGTTTTTT

abundance: -
v_gene: TRBV5-1
d_gene: -
j_gene: TRBJ2-6
CDR3aa: CASAPVLSGANVLTF
CDR3nt: TGCGCCAGCGCGCCCGTCCTCTCTGGGGCCAACGTCCTGACTTTC

abundance: -
v_gene: TRBV6-6
d_gene: -
j_gene: TRBJ2-7
CDR3aa: CASSPTVRGYYEQYF
CDR3nt: TGTGCCAGCAGTCCCACCGTTAGGGGCTACTACGAGCAGTACTTC

abundance: -
v_gene: TRBV10-3
d_gene: TRBD1
j_gene: TRBJ1-1
CDR3aa: CAISDGTGRNTEAFF
CDR3nt: TGTGCCATCAGTGATGGGACAGGGAGGAACACTGAAGCTTTCTTT

abundance: -
v_gene: TRBV4-3
d_gene: -
j_gene: TRBJ2-1
CDR3aa: CASNIALSSYNEQFF
CDR3nt: TGCGCCAGCAACATAGCGTTAAGCTCCTACAATGAGCAGTTCTTC

abundance: -
v_gene: TRBV7-8
d_gene: -
j_gene: TRBJ2-3
CDR3aa: CASSLSLSLYF
CDR3nt: TGTGCCAGCAGCTTATCACTTTCGCTGTATTTT

abundance: -
v_gene: TRBV28
d_gene: -
j_gene: TRBJ2-1
CDR3aa: CAAGGGSYNEQFF
CDR3nt: TGTGCCGCCGGAGGAGGCTCCTACAATGAGCAGTTCTTC

abundance: -
v_gene: TRBV19
d_gene: TRBD2
j_gene: TRBJ2-1
CDR3aa: CASSITSGYNEQFF
CDR3nt: TGTGCCAGTAGTATAACTAGCGGCTACAATGAGCAGTTCTTC

abundance: -
v_gene: TRBV6-5
d_gene: TRBD2
j_gene: TRBJ2-7
CDR3aa: CASSYLTSGTPYEQYF
CDR3nt: TGTGCCAGCAGTTACCTGACTAGCGGGACGCCCTACGAGCAGTACTTC

abundance: few
v_gene: TRBV5-4
d_gene: TRBD1
j_gene: TRBJ1-1
CDR3aa: CASSRDRDTEAFF
CDR3nt: TGTGCCAGCAGCAGGGACAGGGACACTGAAGCTTTCTTT

abundance: -
v_gene: TRBV5-8
d_gene: -
j_gene: TRBJ1-2
CDR3aa: CASSLARNYGYTF
CDR3nt: TGTGCCAGCAGCTTGGCCAGGAACTATGGCTACACCTTC

abundance: -
v_gene: TRBV7-3
d_gene: -
j_gene: TRBJ1-1
CDR3aa: CASSRSVSGTEAFF
CDR3nt: TGTGCCAGCAGCCGATCAGTAAGTGGCACTGAAGCTTTCTTT

abundance: -
v_gene: TRBV5-1
d_gene: TRBD2
j_gene: TRBJ2-5
CDR3aa: CASSFTTSGETQYF
CDR3nt: TGCGCCAGCAGCTTCACTACTAGCGGAGAGACCCAGTACTTC

abundance: few
v_gene: TRBV7-2
d_gene: -
j_gene: TRBJ2-7
CDR3aa: CASSRNTYEQYF
CDR3nt: TGTGCCAGCAGCCGTAACACCTACGAGCAGTACTTC

abundance: -
v_gene: TRBV6-5
d_gene: TRBD1
j_gene: TRBJ1-1
CDR3aa: CASSVATGGTEAFF
CDR3nt: TGTGCCAGCAGCGTAGCTACAGGGGGTACTGAAGCTTTCTTT

abundance: -
v_gene: TRBV18
d_gene: -
j_gene: TRBJ1-2
CDR3aa: CASSQARLNYGYTF
CDR3nt: TGTGCCAGCTCACAGGCCAGGCTGAACTATGGCTACACCTTC

abundance: -
v_gene: TRBV30
d_gene: TRBD1
j_gene: TRBJ2-2
CDR3aa: CAWDPTGPNTGELFF
CDR3nt: TGTGCCTGGGACCCGACAGGGCCAAACACCGGGGAGCTGTTTTTT

abundance: once
v_gene: TRBV7-2
d_gene: -
j_gene: TRBJ1-5
CDR3aa: CASSLAPRGNQPQHF
CDR3nt: TGTGCCAGCAGCTTAGCGCCCAGGGGCAATCAGCCCCAGCATTTT

abundance: -
v_gene: TRBV11-2
d_gene: TRBD1
j_gene: TRBJ2-1
CDR3aa: CASSKNRGAYNEQFF
CDR3nt: TGTGCCAGCAGTAAGAACAGGGGCGCCTACAATGAGCAGTTCTTC

abundance: few
v_gene: TRBV5-1
d_gene: TRBD1
j_gene: TRBJ1-1
CDR3aa: CASSSARTGNTEAFF
CDR3nt: TGCGCCAGCAGCTCCGCCCGGACAGGAAACACTGAAGCTTTCTTT

abundance: -
v_gene: TRBV7-9
d_gene: TRBD1
j_gene: TRBJ1-1
CDR3aa: CASSSPGTGVNTEAFF
CDR3nt: TGTGCCAGCAGCTCTCCCGGGACAGGTGTGAACACTGAAGCTTTCTTT

abundance: -
v_gene: TRBV6-2/TRBV6-3
d_gene: TRBD1
j_gene: TRBJ1-1
CDR3aa: CASSPTGVTEAFF
CDR3nt: TGTGCCAGCAGCCCGACAGGGGTCACTGAAGCTTTCTTT